This TCR beta chain is drawn from a study of shared clonotypes between healthy human individuals. At the level of the study: Per-donor plates numbered three CD4 naive, three CD4 memory, two CD8 naive and one CD8 memory.

In the authors' workflow: From ImmunoSEQ came sequences covering only the junction and carrying no quality scores, so filtering differed. Produced via immunoSEQ multiplex PCR; TCRdb's table is partial and in-frame only. That table furnishes V, J and clone size, whereas the DNA furnished D and trimming. The sample holds about 610,000 clones, approximately 97% seen once. Broader study findings: The diversity represented, both genetic and in exposure history, was limited by few donors.

CDR1 and CDR2 from the germline V gene are MNHEY and SVGAGI. V shed 0 bases and J shed 5 bases, with 5 bases lying between them. The CDR3 contains 13 residues. Points on this clone: What it binds is unknown.

This clonotype was obtained from a woman between 25 and 40 years old in good health. The chain uses TRBV6-5 and TRBJ1-5; D remains unclear. The specimen was naive CD4+ T cells sorted from blood. Regarding subset: CD45RA+ positively selected. CDR3 sequence (DNA): TGTGCCAGCAGTTACTCGAAGGATCAGCCCCAGCATTTT. It translates to CASSYSKDQPQHF.